This T cell receptor (beta chain) was recorded in a study of blood T cells in healthy people across ages. General study results and limits: Strongly correlated with naive T cell percentage was TCR beta diversity.

A second roughly 7 to 12 cycle PCR used barcoded and J-beta primers. TCRdb processed the 5' RACE reads anew with MiXCR; each CDR3 protein has one entry. The table includes about 1.5 million distinct CDR3 sequences, approximately 43% detected once. As to this clonotype: Its target is not known.

The specimen was blood. The TCR was taken from a young woman in good health.

CDR3 bases: TGTGCCAGTACCTATTCTGGAGGCACAGATACGCAGTATTTT. This sequence encodes CASTYSGGTDTQYF. The rearrangement uses TRBV19 and TRBJ2-3, with D hard to call. Between the trimmed V and J ends, which lost 7 bases and 1 base, there was a span of 12 bases. The CDR3 length is 14 residues. Germline V gene sequence: CDR1 LNHDA, CDR2 SQIVND (reference sequence).